This TCR beta chain was sequenced in a study of T cell responses to AZD1222 COVID-19 vaccine. Profiled with immunoSEQ multiplex PCR; TCRdb holds only in-frame clones, not every one. Of about 160,000 clones in the sample, roughly nine tenths were seen once. Germline CDR1 MDHEN, CDR2 SYDVKM. Trimming removed 5 bases from V and 0 bases from J, with 8 bases in between. The CDR3 length is 13 residues. In its sample, this clone was seen a few times. Antigen: not known. General study results and limits: Reports indicate that nearly half of spike-specific TCRs are directed at unmutated variant regions.

Sample: peripheral blood, taken on day 0 of AZD1222 vaccination. The J gene is TRBJ2-7, the V gene TRBV28; D remains unclear. The TCR was taken from an adult in good health. Here the CDR3 reads CASSPVSSYEQYV. CDR3 coding DNA: TGTGCCAGCAGTCCAGTGAGCTCCTACGAGCAGTACGTC.